The 21 T cell receptor beta chains presented below share a single source sample, sequenced in a study of metastatic and nonmetastatic thyroid tumors. TCRdb recomputed clones from the PCR reads via MiXCR. The repertoire holds about 17,000 clones, under 35% seen once, with around 16% in the top ten. Every patient underwent thyroid surgery untreated. Sequenced material: tumor tissue. These receptors originate from a female donor with papillary thyroid cancer or a benign thyroid nodule (not recorded which). Some clones in this sample may be carry-over from other donors' samples.

Only a few counts were recorded for this clone. This chain joins TRBV9 and TRBJ1-2; unclear D gene. Trimming shortened V by 3 bases and J by 2 bases, and 2 bases separated the two germline ends. Germline V lookup: CDR1 SGDLS, CDR2 YYNGEE. The CDR3 runs to 11 residues. The CDR3 bases are TGTGCCAGCAGCGGCAACTATGGCTACACCTTC. As protein: CASSGNYGYTF.

This clone was recorded at least ten times. A clone one base away is much larger, so this may be a read error. This chain connects TRBV19 to TRBJ2-4; 9 bases match TRBD1. With 8 bases clipped from V and 12 bases from J, the junction kept 20 bases outside the gene matches. CDR1 and CDR2 (germline): LNHDA, SQIVND (reference sequence). CDR3 size: 16 residues. CDR3 DNA sequence: TGTGCCAGTGGGATGGGGGACAGGGACACCCGGGGCGCTCAGTACTTC. Translating gives CASGMGDRDTRGAQYF.

The J gene is TRBJ2-7, the V gene TRBV6-1, with 8 positions matching TRBD1. The V gene's germline CDR1 is MNHNS and CDR2 SASEGT. Trimming took 4 bases from V and 2 from J; bases not matched to a gene: 1. The CDR3 loop spans 13 amino acids. The CDR3 DNA sequence: TGTGCCAGCAGTGGGACAGGGCCCTACGAGCAGTACTTC. This gives the protein CASSGTGPYEQYF.

This clone showed up just a few times. The chain uses TRBV12-3 or TRBV12-4 and TRBJ1-2; D ambiguous. The V gene lost 8 bases and the J gene lost 7 bases, with 11 bases spanning the gap. The CDR3 spans 11 residues. CDR3 in amino acids: CASSYGSGYTF. The CDR3 nucleotides read TGTGCCAGCTCCTACGGGAGTGGCTACACCTTC.

This clone has ten or more counts. This chain uses TRBV20-1 with TRBJ1-4; D might be TRBD1 (5 bases). Germline-derived CDR1 and CDR2 are DFQATT and SNEGSKA (reference sequence). V lost 6 bases to trimming and J lost 5 bases, with 16 bases between them. The CDR3 has 14 residues. The CDR3 here is CSAPRAGDNEKLFF. CDR3 DNA sequence: TGCAGTGCCCCAAGGGCCGGGGACAATGAAAAACTGTTTTTT.

V is TRBV28 and J is TRBJ1-5, with TRBD1 matching over 10 bases. This CDR3 comprises 18 residues. The germline V gene has CDR1 MDHEN and CDR2 SYDVKM. V lost 6 bases to trimming and J lost 1 base; unmatched junction nucleotides: 12. The CDR3 nucleotides read TGTGCCAGCAGCCCATACTGGACAGGGGGAGCCAGCAATCAGCCCCAGCATTTT. Amino acids: CASSPYWTGGASNQPQHF.

The CDR3 bases are TGTGCCATCAGTGCCGGGGAGACGAACACTGAAGCTTTCTTT. Amino acid sequence: CAISAGETNTEAFF. This chain joins TRBV10-3 and TRBJ1-1, with D hard to call. V was clipped by 4 bases and J by 1 base, with 10 bases between them. Per the germline V gene, CDR1 is ENHRY and CDR2 is SYGVKD. The CDR3 length is 14 residues.

The DNA of the CDR3 is TGTTCCACCTCGTATTATGGAAACACCATATATTTT. This gives the protein CSTSYYGNTIYF. The V gene is TRBV19, the J gene TRBJ1-3; D ambiguous. The CDR3 contains 12 residues. Germline-derived CDR1 and CDR2 are LNHDA and SQIVND (reference sequence). The variable domain in full, completed from reference TRBV19 and TRBJ1-3, reads DGGITQSPKYLFRKEGQNVTLSCEQNLNHDAMYWYRQDPGQGLRLIYYSQIVNDFQKGDIAEGYSVSREKKESFPLTVTSAQKNPTAFYLCSTSYYGNTIYFGEGSWLTVV.

This clone has ten or more counts. The CDR3 sequence is CASSYRAENEQFF. In DNA, the CDR3 is TGTGCCAGCAGCTATAGGGCCGAAAATGAGCAGTTCTTC. The rearrangement links TRBV6-4 to TRBJ2-1; no reliable D call. V was trimmed by 6 bases and J by 7 bases, leaving 13 bases between them. The CDR3 is made up of 13 amino acids. Germline assignment: CDR1 MRHNA and CDR2 SNTAGT.

The rearrangement links TRBV6-1 to TRBJ1-5, with TRBD1 matching over 7 bases. CDR1 is MNHNS and CDR2 is SASEGT in the germline V gene. V lost 8 bases and J lost 5; bases outside the gene matches: 6. The CDR3 loop spans 13 amino acids. The CDR3 sequence: CASRDSRYQPQHF. DNA of the CDR3: TGTGCCAGCCGGGACAGCCGGTATCAGCCCCAGCATTTT.

The chain recombines TRBV20-1 with TRBJ2-7; 8 bases map to TRBD2. Unmatched junction bases numbered 6, after V lost 5 bases and J lost 3 bases. The CDR3 totals 13 residues. Looked up from germline, CDR1 is DFQATT and CDR2 is SNEGSKA (reference sequence). The CDR3 loop is CSAPIAGNYEQYF. Here the CDR3 DNA reads TGCAGTGCTCCGATAGCGGGGAACTACGAGCAGTACTTC.

J is TRBJ1-5 and V is TRBV18, with a weak D call TRBD1 (5 bases). Germline CDR1 is KGHSH and CDR2 is LQKENI. The V end lost 3 bases, the J end lost 5 bases, and 11 bases lay between the germline ends. The CDR3 is made up of 14 amino acids. CDR3: CASSPTGGDQPQHF. CDR3 nucleotides: TGTGCCAGCTCACCCACGGGGGGGGATCAGCCCCAGCATTTT.

This clone has a handful of counts. V is TRBV28 and J is TRBJ2-3, with 10 bases aligning to TRBD2. The CDR3 is 19 amino acids. Germline V gives CDR1 MDHEN, CDR2 SYDVKM. Trimming cost V 8 bases and J 0 bases; bases outside gene matches: 17. The CDR3 is CASATTGLASKTSTDTQYF. The CDR3 region has the DNA TGTGCCAGCGCTACTACGGGACTAGCGTCGAAAACGAGCACAGATACGCAGTATTTT.

This clone was counted between two and nine times. The chain links TRBV7-2 to TRBJ1-2; 8 bases map to TRBD1. Germline loops: CDR1 SGHTA, CDR2 FQGNSA. V shed 3 bases and J 6 bases; nucleotides not matched to a gene: 9. The CDR3 runs to 15 residues. The CDR3 nucleotides are TGTGCCAGCAGCTTGCGCAGGGGGCTGGTCGATGGCTACACCTTC. This translates into CASSLRRGLVDGYTF.

Within the sample, this clone is medium-sized. This chain uses TRBV19 with TRBJ1-2, with 8 bases lining up with TRBD1. This CDR3 has 14 residues. Losses at the gene ends were 5 bases for V and 3 bases for J; bases not matched to a gene: 5. Germline CDR1 reads LNHDA; CDR2 reads SQIVND (reference sequence). The DNA for the CDR3 is TGTGCCAGTAGTCTCCAGACAGGGGACTATGGCTACACCTTC. The encoded protein is CASSLQTGDYGYTF.

This clone was seen many times. This chain connects TRBV2 to TRBJ1-1; no definite D call. V lost 3 bases to trimming and J lost 6 bases, with 14 bases between them. Per the germline V gene, CDR1 is SNHLY and CDR2 is FYNNEI. The CDR3 is made up of 14 amino acids. CDR3 bases: TGTGCCAGCAGTGATAGGGAGGGAGCGGCTGAAGCTTTCTTT. Translating gives CASSDREGAAEAFF.

This sequence joins TRBV11-2 and TRBJ1-2, with D unclear. Germline lookup yields CDR1 SGHAT and CDR2 FQNNGV. Trimming took off 3 bases at V and 8 bases at J, with 13 bases between the two ends. The CDR3 runs 13 residues. This CDR3 is CASSFRAQYGYTF. The CDR3 coding sequence is TGTGCCAGCAGCTTCCGGGCACAGTACGGCTACACCTTC.

There are a few counts of this clone. The CDR3 reads CASEARVQVHNEQFF. CDR3 coding DNA: TGCGCCAGCGAGGCTAGGGTACAGGTTCACAATGAGCAGTTCTTC. This rearrangement joins TRBV5-1 to TRBJ2-1; D might be TRBD1 (5 bases). With 7 bases removed from V and 5 bases from J, the gap between germline ends came to 19 bases. CDR3 length: 15 amino acids. Germline V gene lookup returns CDR1 SGHRS and CDR2 YFSETQ.

The J gene is TRBJ1-6, the V gene TRBV4-1; perhaps TRBD1 as D (5 bases). The CDR3 totals 15 residues. The germline V gene encodes CDR1 MGHRA and CDR2 YSYEKL. V dropped 0 bases and J dropped 9 bases, with 12 bases sitting between them. In DNA, the CDR3 is TGCGCCAGCAGCCAAGACAGGGTTTTGGGTTCACCCCTCCACTTT. This gives the protein CASSQDRVLGSPLHF.

This clone was counted a few times. V gene TRBV6-1 combines with J gene TRBJ1-2; a weak D match, TRBD1 (5 bases). The CDR3 is 13 amino acids. Trimming left V 3 bases short and J 2 bases short, with 7 bases between. The germline V gene encodes CDR1 MNHNS and CDR2 SASEGT. Here the CDR3 reads CASSDQGNYGYTF. The CDR3, as DNA: TGTGCCAGCAGTGATCAGGGCAACTATGGCTACACCTTC.

This clone was seen ten or more times. J is TRBJ2-3 and V is TRBV20-1; TRBD2 matches at 8 bases. The CDR3 sequence is 15 residues long. V gave up 5 bases and J gave up 1 base; unmatched junction bases: 8. The germline CDR1 and CDR2 sequences are DFQATT and SNEGSKA (reference sequence). CDR3 sequence (DNA): TGCAGTGCTGGAAAGCGGGAGATAGGCACAGATACGCAGTATTTT. As protein: CSAGKREIGTDTQYF.